One T cell receptor beta chain is described in this entry. This sample is drawn from a study of T cells expressing NK-cell markers. Background on the study: It was sorted CD3+CD56+NKG2C+, CD3+CD56+NKG2C- and CD3+CD56-NKG2C+ T cells that supplied the TCR beta repertoires. Seropositivity for HCMV was found in seven of the eight sequenced donors, with one seronegative.

5'RACE template switching built TCR beta cDNA with unique molecular identifiers. TCRdb reprocessed the 5' RACE reads, keeping one entry per CDR3 protein, no DNA. This sample's table has a few hundred thousand distinct CDR3 sequences. Germline CDR1 LGHDT, CDR2 YNNKEL (reference sequence). The CDR3 extends over 15 amino acids. The chain carries TRBV3-1 and TRBJ2-4; TCRdb's assignment of TRBD1 cannot be checked, as there is no DNA. Sequencing used blood T cells: a sorted CD56 or NKG2C T cell subset, CD4+ or CD8+ T cells, or bulk PBMC T cells (not recorded which). The TCR sequence derives from a man aged 18-75 years in good health. The CDR3 sequence is CASSQEGTGKGIQYF.